This TCR beta chain stems from a study of identical twins. The sample holds many counts of this clonotype. TCRdb itself ran the 5' RACE reads through MiXCR, one entry per CDR3 protein. Of about 240,000 distinct CDR3 sequences in the sample, 10% were seen once. This TCR came from a man over 45 in good health. Sequencing was carried out using memory T cells sorted from blood.

CDR3 nucleotide sequence: TGTGCCACCAGTGACCCCGGACAGATCGCCGGGGAGCTGTTTTTT. The encoded protein is CATSDPGQIAGELFF. This rearrangement joins TRBV24-1 to TRBJ2-2; perhaps TRBD1 as D (6 bases). The length of the CDR3 is 15 residues. V gave up 4 bases and J gave up 6 bases, with 14 bases separating them. Germline V CDR1 and CDR2: KGHDR, SFDVKD.